These 21 T cell receptor beta chains were all obtained from the same sample, sequenced in a study of glioma-infiltrating T cells after dendritic cell vaccination. TCRdb's copy holds only in-frame clones and misses some; the assay was immunoSEQ multiplex PCR. In the table there are about 20,000 clones, roughly 78% of which are singletons. The sample in question was blood, obtained before dendritic cell vaccination. These receptors were taken from a human donor with glioblastoma.

The chain is built from TRBV2 and TRBJ2-7; D gene ambiguous. V was clipped by 7 bases and J by 3 bases, with 19 bases between them. Germline V gives CDR1 SNHLY, CDR2 FYNNEI. CDR3 length: 15 residues. The CDR3 loop reads CASTNSIHPLYEQYF. CDR3 nucleotide sequence: TGTGCCAGCACCAACTCCATCCACCCCCTCTACGAGCAGTACTTC.

This clone occurred a few times. CDR3 in amino acids: CAWRTQGLYGYTF. The DNA for the CDR3 is TGTGCCTGGAGGACCCAGGGGCTCTATGGCTACACCTTC. The V and J genes are TRBV30 and TRBJ1-2; maybe TRBD1 (6 bases). Trimming pared 3 bases from V and 4 bases from J, leaving 12 bases between. The CDR3 is 13 residues long. Germline V CDR1 and CDR2: GTSNPN, SVGIG (reference sequence).

This clone was observed a few times. The chain couples TRBV25-1 to TRBJ1-1, with no clear D. Germline values: CDR1 MGHDK, CDR2 SYGVNS. The V and J ends lost 7 bases and 1 base respectively, with 22 bases between them. This CDR3 contains 17 residues. CDR3 in DNA: TGTGCCAGCAAAATCGGGTGGGTACGAAACTCGAACACTGAAGCTTTCTTT. This sequence encodes CASKIGWVRNSNTEAFF.

The gene calls are TRBV7-9 and TRBJ2-1; no clear D gene. CDR1 is SEHNR and CDR2 is FQNEAQ in the germline V gene (reference sequence). The CDR3 runs 15 residues. Trimming pared 1 base from V and 3 bases from J, leaving 10 bases between. The CDR3 DNA reads as TGTGCCAGCAGCTTAGAGATAGATCGCTACAATGAGCAGTTCTTC. Residues: CASSLEIDRYNEQFF.

The chain is built from TRBV2 and TRBJ2-2, with 10 bases aligning to TRBD1. The CDR3 length is 13 residues. The J segment lost 6 bases and the V segment lost 7 bases, leaving 2 bases of the junction unmatched. Germline CDR1 SNHLY, CDR2 FYNNEI. CDR3 sequence reads: CASIDRGPGELFF. As DNA, the CDR3 is TGTGCCAGCATAGACAGGGGGCCCGGGGAGCTGTTTTTT.

This clone was detected a few times. The gene calls are TRBV7-9 and TRBJ1-3; no clear D gene. Between the trimmed V and J ends, which lost 5 bases and 2 bases, there was a span of 13 bases. The CDR3 runs to 15 residues. CDR1 and CDR2 from the germline V gene are SEHNR and FQNEAQ (reference sequence). CDR3 nucleotide sequence: TGTGCCAGCAGCCCGACGGACTTCCCTGGAAACACCATATATTTT. Protein: CASSPTDFPGNTIYF.

This chain joins TRBV19 and TRBJ2-7, with 9 positions matching TRBD1. The junction had 16 bases not matched to a gene; V was cut back by 9 bases and J by 4 bases. This CDR3 is 16 amino acids long. Germline V gene data show CDR1 as LNHDA and CDR2 as SQIVND (reference sequence). The CDR3 DNA sequence: TGTGCCAGCTCAACCGGGACAGGGAGAACGCAATACGAGCAGTACTTC. Amino acid sequence: CASSTGTGRTQYEQYF. The complete variable domain, with remaining parts taken from reference TRBV19 and TRBJ2-7, reads DGGITQSPKYLFRKEGQNVTLSCEQNLNHDAMYWYRQDPGQGLRLIYYSQIVNDFQKGDIAEGYSVSREKKESFPLTVTSAQKNPTAFYLCASSTGTGRTQYEQYFGPGTRLTVT.

This rearrangement joins TRBV19 to TRBJ2-5; weak D call: TRBD2 (6 bases). The end of the DNA is better explained by TRBJ2-7, so the J call may be wrong. CDR3 size: 14 residues. CDR1 LNHDA and CDR2 SQIVND come from the germline V gene (reference sequence). CDR3 protein: CASSTGSHSYEQYF. CDR3 nucleotide sequence: TGTGCCAGTAGTACCGGGAGCCACTCCTACGAGCAGTACTTC.

The chain couples TRBV4-2 to TRBJ2-5; D possibly corresponds to TRBD2 (6 bases). Germline V lookup: CDR1 LGHNA, CDR2 YNFKEQ. V dropped 0 bases and J dropped 7 bases, with 12 bases sitting between them. The CDR3 spans 14 residues. DNA of the CDR3: TGTGCCAGCAGCCAAGATCGGGGGTCCGGGACCCAGTACTTC. Its translation: CASSQDRGSGTQYF.

This clone was seen once. The chain recombines TRBV6-5 with TRBJ2-7; 9 bases map to TRBD2. The CDR3 is 14 amino acids. J gave up 3 bases and V 4 bases, and 4 bases lay outside the gene matches. Per the germline V gene, CDR1 is MNHEY and CDR2 is SVGAGI. CDR3 DNA sequence: TGTGCCAGCAGTTTACTAGCGGGCCTCTACGAGCAGTACTTC. This gives the protein CASSLLAGLYEQYF.

J is TRBJ2-1 and V is TRBV4-3, with TRBD2 identical over 8 bases. Germline CDR1 is LGHNA and CDR2 is YSLEER. The CDR3 has 16 residues. The V segment lost 0 bases and the J segment 8 bases; nucleotides outside the gene matches: 9. CDR3 residues: CASSQEPGLESYEQFF. The DNA for the CDR3 is TGCGCCAGCAGCCAAGAACCGGGACTAGAAAGCTATGAGCAGTTCTTC.

This clone was seen once. The chain combines TRBV11-1 with TRBJ2-5; 9 nucleotides match TRBD2. V shed 5 bases, J shed 5 bases, and the junction held 9 bases outside the gene matches. The CDR3 extends over 15 amino acids. Germline loops: CDR1 SGHAT, CDR2 FQDESV (reference sequence). CDR3 residues: CASSTSGRKEETQYF. CDR3 DNA sequence: TGTGCCAGCAGCACCAGCGGGAGGAAGGAGGAGACCCAGTACTTC.

The chain recombines TRBV6-1 with TRBJ1-5; unclear D gene. The CDR3 loop spans 13 amino acids. The ends were cut back, 0 bases at V and 7 bases at J, with 7 bases in the middle. CDR1 and CDR2 from the germline V gene are MNHNS and SASEGT. This CDR3 reads CASSEAIGQPQHF. CDR3 in DNA: TGTGCCAGCAGTGAAGCGATCGGGCAGCCCCAGCATTTT.

J is TRBJ1-1 and V is TRBV7-6, with D tentatively TRBD1 (6 bases). The CDR3 has 15 residues. Germline CDR1 reads SGHVS; CDR2 reads FNYEAQ. V was pared by 2 bases and J by 1 base, with 11 bases between. For the CDR3, the DNA is TGTGCCAGCAGCTTAACCGAGACAGGGAACACTGAAGCTTTCTTT. Translation: CASSLTETGNTEAFF.

The chain carries TRBV7-2 and TRBJ2-7; D gene unclear. Germline CDR1 is SGHTA and CDR2 is FQGNSA. Trimming shortened V by 1 base and J by 5 bases, and 3 bases separated the two germline ends. This CDR3 has 11 amino acids. CDR3 sequence reads: CASSLVDEQYF. The CDR3 DNA reads TGTGCCAGCAGCTTAGTCGACGAGCAGTACTTC.

The chain is built from TRBV7-8 and TRBJ2-1, with 12 bases fitting TRBD2. The germline gives CDR1 SGHVS, CDR2 FQNEAQ. This CDR3 has 16 residues. The V gene end was trimmed by 5 bases and the J gene end by 6 bases; junction bases not matched to a gene: 8. The CDR3 is CASSPRGLAGGNEQFF. The CDR3 DNA reads as TGTGCCAGCAGCCCCCGGGGACTAGCGGGCGGCAATGAGCAGTTCTTC. Together with reference TRBV7-8 and TRBJ2-1, the CDR3 gives the full variable domain: GAGVSQSPRYKVAKRGQDVALRCDPISGHVSLFWYQQALGQGPEFLTYFQNEAQLDKSGLPSDRFFAERPEGSVSTLKIQRTQQEDSAVYLCASSPRGLAGGNEQFFGPGTRLTVL.

The chain combines TRBV7-9 with TRBJ2-2; 7 nucleotides agree with TRBD1. Per germline, CDR1 SEHNR and CDR2 FQNEAQ (reference sequence). The CDR3 spans 16 residues. The ends lost 1 base at V and 3 bases at J; junction bases unmatched: 5. The CDR3 sequence: CASSLGRQGDTGELFF. CDR3 DNA sequence: TGTGCCAGCAGCTTAGGGCGGCAGGGGGACACCGGGGAGCTGTTTTTT.

V is TRBV18 and J is TRBJ1-5, with D possibly matching TRBD1 (5 bases). V lost 3 bases and J 6 bases, leaving 18 bases between the germline ends. The CDR3 runs 16 residues. Germline CDR1 reads KGHSH; CDR2 reads LQKENI. CDR3 DNA: TGTGCCAGCTCACCCAGGGCAGGGTTAAGTGCTCAGCCCCAGCATTTT. This codes for CASSPRAGLSAQPQHF.

This chain joins TRBV20-1 and TRBJ2-5; D is ambiguous. Germline V gene sequence: CDR1 DFQATT, CDR2 SNEGSKA (reference sequence). Trimming shortened V by 8 bases and J by 5 bases, and 12 bases separated the two germline ends. CDR3 length equals 11 residues. The CDR3 DNA is TGCAGTCCCTCAATCGGGGAGACCCAGTACTTC. This sequence encodes CSPSIGETQYF.

The chain has TRBV5-1 and TRBJ1-2; D gene ambiguous. V lost 0 bases and J lost 2, with 8 bases in between. The germline V gene encodes CDR1 SGHRS and CDR2 YFSETQ. The CDR3 covers 14 residues. CDR3: CASSLGGENYGYTF. The CDR3, as DNA: TGCGCCAGCAGCTTGGGCGGGGAGAACTATGGCTACACCTTC.

Turning to this clone: The junction differs from germline at one of its ends, possibly a read error. The CDR3 DNA reads as TGTGCCAGCAGCCAGGTAGGGGTCCCTACCAACTTC. This encodes CASSQVGVPTNF. The rearrangement uses TRBV14 and TRBJ2-4, with TRBD1 as a possible D gene (5 bases). CDR1 and CDR2 (germline): SGHDN, FVKESK. CDR3 length: 12 amino acids.